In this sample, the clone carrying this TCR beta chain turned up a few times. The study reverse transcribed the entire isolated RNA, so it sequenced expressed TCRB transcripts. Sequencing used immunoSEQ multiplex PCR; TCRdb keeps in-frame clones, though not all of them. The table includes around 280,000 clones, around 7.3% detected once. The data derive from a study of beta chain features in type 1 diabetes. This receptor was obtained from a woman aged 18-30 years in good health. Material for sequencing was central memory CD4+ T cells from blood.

CDR3 coding DNA: TGTGCCAGCAGGCAGGGGTACAGCACAGATACGCAGTATTTT. Its translation: CASRQGYSTDTQYF. The chain is built from TRBV6-5 and TRBJ2-3; perhaps TRBD1 as D (6 bases). The length of the CDR3 is 14 residues. V was pared by 6 bases and J by 0 bases, with 10 bases between. Germline-derived CDR1 and CDR2 are MNHEY and SVGAGI.